The 14 T cell receptor beta chains below were found in one sample sequenced in a study of metastatic and nonmetastatic thyroid tumors (dated by TCRdb to the early 2020s). No patient had received any treatment before thyroid surgery. Library creation used PCR. This sample was sequenced with an Illumina HiSeq 4000. TCRdb reprocessed the public reads (quality trimming at Q25 with fastp, clone calling with MiXCR) and kept in-frame beta chains. A total of around 40,000 clones appear in this sample, roughly a sixth of them only once. About 6.6% of the sample is taken by the ten largest. The sequenced sample consisted of blood. These receptors were obtained from a male donor with papillary thyroid cancer or a benign thyroid nodule (not recorded which). Some clones in this sample may be carry-over from other donors' samples.

This clone was seen repeatedly, ten times or more. The V and J genes are TRBV2 and TRBJ2-2, with TRBD2 matching over 13 bases. Trimming removed 7 bases from V and 3 bases from J; junction bases left unmatched: 8. CDR3 length: 17 amino acids. Per the germline V gene, CDR1 is SNHLY and CDR2 is FYNNEI. The CDR3 region is CASNIGLAGEDTGELFF. The CDR3 bases are TGTGCCAGCAACATCGGACTAGCGGGAGAAGACACCGGGGAGCTGTTTTTT.

This clone was observed many times. The chain has TRBV7-6 and TRBJ2-1; D possibly matches TRBD1 or TRBD2 (5 bases each). This CDR3 region has 18 residues. From germline, CDR1 is SGHVS and CDR2 FNYEAQ. Between the trimmed V and J ends, which lost 4 bases and 0 bases, there was a span of 19 bases. CDR3 sequence reads: CASSSSWGTRSSYNEQFF. CDR3 DNA sequence: TGTGCCAGCAGCTCCTCGTGGGGGACGAGGAGCTCCTACAATGAGCAGTTCTTC.

The V and J genes are TRBV12-3 or TRBV12-4 and TRBJ2-5; D is undetermined. Trimming took off 5 bases at V and 10 bases at J, with 11 bases between the two ends. The CDR3 spans 11 residues. CDR3 bases: TGTGCCAGCAGTCTATCTGGGGACCAGTACTTC. Its translation is CASSLSGDQYF.

V usage is TRBV13 and J usage is TRBJ2-7, with D perhaps TRBD2 (5 bases). Trimming stripped 5 bases from V and 0 bases from J, with 17 bases between. CDR1 PRHDT and CDR2 FYEKMQ come from the germline V gene (reference sequence). This CDR3 has 16 amino acids. The CDR3 sequence: CASSRSVGLSSYEQYF. The CDR3 bases are TGTGCCAGCAGCCGTAGCGTCGGACTGAGCTCCTACGAGCAGTACTTC.

This chain joins TRBV27 and TRBJ1-2, with 9 positions matching TRBD1. This CDR3 region has 14 residues. V gave up 6 bases and J gave up 2 bases; unmatched junction bases: 4. Germline V lookup: CDR1 MNHEY, CDR2 SMNVEV (reference sequence). CDR3 in amino acids: CASRRDRANYGYTF. CDR3 nucleotide sequence: TGTGCCAGCAGACGGGACAGGGCCAACTATGGCTACACCTTC.

Turning to this clone: A read error is possible here, since a much larger clone lies one base away. The chain combines TRBV5-4 with TRBJ2-7, with D possibly being TRBD2 (5 bases). The CDR3 is made up of 14 amino acids. V lost 7 bases and J 5 bases, leaving 19 bases between the germline ends. Per the germline V gene, CDR1 is SGHNT and CDR2 is YYREEE (reference sequence). The CDR3 DNA reads as TGTGCCAGCCGACTATCGGGATATAACGACGAGCAGTACTTC. Translating gives CASRLSGYNDEQYF.

Ten or more counts support this clone. V gene TRBV6-5 combines with J gene TRBJ1-4; D gene uncertain. The germline CDR1 and CDR2 sequences are MNHEY and SVGAGI. The CDR3 totals 13 residues. Trimming cost V 0 bases and J 7 bases, with 6 bases left between them. Here the CDR3 reads CASSYSPIEKLFF. The CDR3, as DNA: TGTGCCAGCAGTTACTCGCCCATTGAAAAACTGTTTTTT.

A remark on this clone: The junction departs from germline at one end; a sequencing error may be responsible. This chain uses TRBV7-9 with TRBJ2-1; a possible D gene is TRBD2 (5 bases). The CDR3 length is 11 residues. Germline V gene lookup returns CDR1 SEHNR and CDR2 FQNEAQ (reference sequence). This chain's CDR3 is CVSGHSYEQFF. The CDR3, as DNA: TGTGTCAGCGGCCACAGCTATGAGCAGTTCTTC.

This clone is deemed medium-sized. The chain links TRBV2 to TRBJ2-7; D assignment may be TRBD1 or TRBD2 (5 bases each). This CDR3 is built from 15 residues. Germline V CDR1 and CDR2: SNHLY, FYNNEI. Trimming took 6 bases from V and 3 from J, leaving 18 bases between them. The CDR3 sequence: CASSRDGPTYYEQYF. The CDR3 bases are TGTGCCAGCAGCCGGGACGGACCTACATACTACGAGCAGTACTTC. The full variable domain, with the rest looked up from reference TRBV2 and TRBJ2-7, is EPEVTQTPSHQVTQMGQEVILRCVPISNHLYFYWYRQILGQKVEFLVSFYNNEISEKSEIFDDQFSVERPDGSNFTLKIRSTKLEDSAMYFCASSRDGPTYYEQYFGPGTRLTVT.

Ten or more counts support this clone. This chain uses TRBV7-9 with TRBJ2-1, with TRBD1 matching over 7 bases. The CDR3 covers 15 residues. After removal of 0 bases from V and 4 bases from J, the junction contained 3 bases not matched to a gene. Germline-derived CDR1 and CDR2 are SEHNR and FQNEAQ (reference sequence). CDR3 residues: CASSLAGTVYNEQFF. The CDR3 coding sequence is TGTGCCAGCAGCTTAGCCGGGACAGTGTACAATGAGCAGTTCTTC. The full variable domain, rest sourced from reference TRBV7-9 and TRBJ2-1, is DTGVSQNPRHKITKRGQNVTFRCDPISEHNRLYWYRQTLGQGPEFLTYFQNEAQLEKSRLLSDRFSAERPKGSFSTLEIQRTEQGDSAMYLCASSLAGTVYNEQFFGPGTRLTVL.

This clone was detected ten times or more. The rearrangement links TRBV14 to TRBJ2-1; 11 nucleotides agree with TRBD2. The CDR3 runs to 13 residues. Germline CDR1 SGHDN, CDR2 FVKESK. J gave up 13 bases and V 0 bases, and 2 bases lay outside the gene matches. The CDR3 loop is CASSQDSGRAQFF. The CDR3 coding sequence is TGTGCCAGCAGCCAAGATAGCGGGAGGGCCCAGTTCTTC.

The CDR3: CSARPSGDNEQFF. The CDR3 nucleotides are TGCAGTGCTAGGCCTAGCGGGGACAATGAGCAGTTCTTC. V and J are TRBV20-1 and TRBJ2-1, with 9 bases fitting TRBD2. This CDR3 has 13 amino acids. The germline V gene has CDR1 DFQATT and CDR2 SNEGSKA (reference sequence). V gave up 3 bases and J gave up 5 bases; unmatched junction bases: 2.

Note on this clone: One end of the junction varies from germline; a read error may be responsible. The CDR3 DNA reads TGTGCCAACAGCCCCTGGGACAGTTCCTACGAGCAGTACTTC. The encoded protein is CANSPWDSSYEQYF. This chain uses TRBV4-2 with TRBJ2-7; TRBD1 aligns across 7 bases. The germline CDR1 and CDR2 sequences are LGHNA and YNFKEQ. The CDR3 consists of 14 residues.

In the case of this clone: This sequence may be a read error, since a much larger clone differs from it by one base. The CDR3 reads CAGSLDSSVRSYGYTF. In DNA, the CDR3 is TGTGCCGGCAGCTTGGATAGCAGTGTACGAAGCTATGGCTACACCTTC. V usage is TRBV5-4 and J usage is TRBJ1-2, with unresolved D. The length of the CDR3 is 16 residues. The V gene's germline CDR1 is SGHNT and CDR2 YYREEE (reference sequence).